A single sample is the source of the 22 T cell receptor beta chains below, sequenced in a study of blood T cell repertoires in COVID-19. Using immunoSEQ multiplex PCR, the repertoire was profiled, and TCRdb retains in-frame clones only, with some absent. The sample records over 20,000 clones, about 90% being singletons. Material: peripheral blood. These receptors all stem from a man aged 65 to 85 with acute or convalescent COVID-19.

The rearrangement links TRBV7-2 to TRBJ1-3; a possible D gene is TRBD1 (5 bases). Germline lookup yields CDR1 SGHTA and CDR2 FQGNSA. V was clipped by 1 base and J by 3 bases, with 10 bases between them. The CDR3 has 15 residues. CDR3 bases: TGTGCCAGCAGCTTAGTCGGGGGAGGTGGAAACACCATATATTTT. This translates into CASSLVGGGGNTIYF.

This clone occurred a few times. The chain links TRBV5-1 to TRBJ1-2; D not certain. The CDR3 extends over 13 amino acids. Trimming removed 0 bases from V and 2 bases from J, with 5 bases in between. CDR1 is SGHRS and CDR2 is YFSETQ in the germline V gene. DNA of the CDR3: TGCGCCAGCAGCTTGGGGGAGAACTATGGCTACACCTTC. It translates to CASSLGENYGYTF.

The chain combines TRBV5-1 with TRBJ2-1; 7 nucleotides agree with TRBD2. With 10 bases clipped from V and 8 bases from J, the junction kept 15 bases outside the gene matches. Germline CDR1 reads SGHRS; CDR2 reads YFSETQ. The CDR3 extends over 14 amino acids. The CDR3 spells CAGRGGGPSDEQFF. The CDR3 nucleotides read TGCGCCGGACGTGGGGGAGGGCCATCGGATGAGCAGTTCTTC.

This sequence joins TRBV29-1 and TRBJ2-7, with D possibly being TRBD2 (6 bases). With 7 bases removed from V and 3 bases from J, the gap between germline ends came to 19 bases. Germline values: CDR1 SQVTM, CDR2 ANQGSEA. This CDR3 contains 14 residues. The CDR3 DNA follows: TGCAGCGCCAGCCCGTATGGGGGGATCTACGAGCAGTACTTC. Amino acid sequence: CSASPYGGIYEQYF.

V gene TRBV7-2 combines with J gene TRBJ2-1; D remains ambiguous. Trimming took off 5 bases at V and 5 bases at J, with 22 bases between the two ends. This CDR3 is 17 amino acids long. Germline V gives CDR1 SGHTA, CDR2 FQGNSA. For the CDR3, the DNA is TGTGCCAGCAGCCCCCCTGGGTTAAGCGCTGTTGACAATGAGCAGTTCTTC. Translating it yields CASSPPGLSAVDNEQFF.

The chain combines TRBV27 with TRBJ2-3; D may be TRBD2 (6 bases). The CDR3 totals 15 residues. V lost 4 bases, J lost 2 bases, and 13 bases lay in between. The germline V gene encodes CDR1 MNHEY and CDR2 SMNVEV (reference sequence). DNA of the CDR3: TGTGCCAGCAGTTACCGGGACTCATACACAGATACGCAGTATTTT. This codes for CASSYRDSYTDTQYF.

The chain combines TRBV19 with TRBJ1-1; tentatively, D is TRBD1 (5 bases). The ends were cut back, 6 bases at V and 5 bases at J, with 13 bases in the middle. The CDR3 contains 13 residues. The V gene's germline CDR1 is LNHDA and CDR2 SQIVND (reference sequence). The DNA for the CDR3 is TGTGCCAGTAGAAACAGGTATGGGACTGAAGCTTTCTTT. This encodes CASRNRYGTEAFF. The full variable domain, rest sourced from reference TRBV19 and TRBJ1-1, is DGGITQSPKYLFRKEGQNVTLSCEQNLNHDAMYWYRQDPGQGLRLIYYSQIVNDFQKGDIAEGYSVSREKKESFPLTVTSAQKNPTAFYLCASRNRYGTEAFFGQGTRLTVV.

In this sample, this clone turned up once. This sequence joins TRBV5-1 and TRBJ2-7; 13 bases agree with TRBD2. The CDR3 has 15 amino acids. Germline V gene data show CDR1 as SGHRS and CDR2 as YFSETQ. V lost 4 bases, J lost 2 bases, and 3 bases stayed unmatched. DNA for the CDR3: TGCGCCAGCAGCCGAACTAGCGGGAGGGCCTACGAGCAGTACTTC. It translates to CASSRTSGRAYEQYF.

The CDR3 nucleotides read TGTGCCAGCAGCTTAGGGACAGGGGCTTACAATGAGCAGTTCTTC. Its protein product is CASSLGTGAYNEQFF. V gene TRBV11-3 combines with J gene TRBJ2-1, with TRBD1 matching 9 bases. The CDR3 is made up of 15 amino acids. CDR1 and CDR2 (germline): SGHNT, YENEEA. After removal of 1 base from V and 4 bases from J, the junction contained 2 bases not matched to a gene.

The chain carries TRBV7-9 and TRBJ2-2; 11 nucleotides align to TRBD1. V dropped 5 bases and J dropped 5; count of bases not matched to a gene: 4. CDR3 length: 15 amino acids. Germline CDR1 reads SEHNR; CDR2 reads FQNEAQ (reference sequence). CDR3 in amino acids: CASSNRDRGTGELFF. The CDR3 bases are TGTGCCAGCAGCAACCGGGACAGGGGGACCGGGGAGCTGTTTTTT.

The chain is built from TRBV28 and TRBJ1-5; 9 bases align to TRBD1. V shed 3 bases, J shed 6 bases, and the junction held 3 bases outside the gene matches. This CDR3 comprises 14 residues. Germline V gene lookup returns CDR1 MDHEN and CDR2 SYDVKM. The CDR3 bases are TGTGCCAGCAGTTTGGGACAGGGCAGTCAGCCCCAGCATTTT. Translating gives CASSLGQGSQPQHF.

A few counts support this clone. The gene calls are TRBV9 and TRBJ2-5; D is perhaps TRBD2 (5 bases). The CDR3 sequence is 15 residues long. From germline, CDR1 is SGDLS and CDR2 YYNGEE. V was cut by 0 bases and J by 0 bases, with 9 bases left in between. The CDR3, as DNA: TGTGCCAGCAGCGTAGCTGAGGGTTACCAAGAGACCCAGTACTTC. Translating gives CASSVAEGYQETQYF.

This clone was found once. The rearrangement joins TRBV2 to TRBJ2-3; 8 positions match TRBD1. V was clipped by 7 bases and J by 3 bases; unmatched bases: 9. The CDR3 loop spans 15 amino acids. The germline V gene encodes CDR1 SNHLY and CDR2 FYNNEI. CDR3 sequence: CASKRTGLMTDTQYF. Here the CDR3 DNA reads TGTGCCAGCAAACGGACAGGGTTAATGACAGATACGCAGTATTTT.

The chain combines TRBV7-2 with TRBJ2-3; 10 bases line up with TRBD2. Germline CDR1 is SGHTA and CDR2 is FQGNSA. The CDR3 is made up of 18 amino acids. The J segment lost 1 base and the V segment lost 1 base, leaving 8 bases of the junction unmatched. The CDR3 loop reads CASSLGASGSLGTDTQYF. In DNA form, the CDR3 reads TGTGCCAGCAGCTTAGGCGCTAGCGGGAGTTTGGGCACAGATACGCAGTATTTT. The variable domain in full, completed from reference TRBV7-2 and TRBJ2-3, reads GAGVSQSPSNKVTEKGKDVELRCDPISGHTALYWYRQSLGQGLEFLIYFQGNSAPDKSGLPSDRFSAERTGGSVSTLTIQRTQQEDSAVYLCASSLGASGSLGTDTQYFGPGTRLTVL.

The chain couples TRBV7-9 to TRBJ1-4, with TRBD1 matching over 8 bases. With V trimmed by 0 bases and J by 3 bases, 9 bases remained unmatched. In germline, CDR1 is SEHNR, CDR2 FQNEAQ (reference sequence). CDR3 length: 18 residues. The CDR3 sequence: CASSLALETGASNEKLFF. The CDR3 DNA sequence: TGTGCCAGCAGCTTAGCGCTTGAGACAGGGGCTTCTAATGAAAAACTGTTTTTT.

The chain joins TRBV19 to TRBJ1-1, with 7 bases matching TRBD1. Germline V gene sequence: CDR1 LNHDA, CDR2 SQIVND (reference sequence). This CDR3 is 13 amino acids long. V trimming: 4 bases; J trimming: 5 bases; junction bases outside the gene matches: 4. DNA of the CDR3: TGTGCCAGTAGTAGTCTACAGGGGACTGAAGCTTTCTTT. It encodes CASSSLQGTEAFF.

This clone was seen a single time. The chain links TRBV7-9 to TRBJ1-1; tentatively, D is TRBD1 (5 bases). The CDR3 extends over 15 amino acids. Germline V gene data show CDR1 as SEHNR and CDR2 as FQNEAQ (reference sequence). The V and J ends lost 1 base and 4 bases respectively, with 13 bases between them. CDR3 nucleotides: TGTGCCAGCAGCTTAGAAGCAGGGTTCGGCACTGAAGCTTTCTTT. Amino acids: CASSLEAGFGTEAFF.

The CDR3 loop reads CASTLGLWEQYF. The CDR3 DNA reads as TGTGCCAGCACCCTCGGACTCTGGGAGCAGTACTTC. This rearrangement joins TRBV21-1 to TRBJ2-7; TRBD2 is the table's D call, not checked against the DNA. TRBV21-1 is a pseudogene. The CDR3 consists of 12 residues.

CDR3 sequence: CASSSSGSADTQYF. The DNA of the CDR3 is TGTGCCAGCAGCTCTAGCGGGAGTGCAGATACGCAGTATTTT. The gene calls are TRBV5-6 and TRBJ2-3, with TRBD2 matching over 10 bases. Germline loops: CDR1 SGHDT, CDR2 YYEEEE. This CDR3 has 14 amino acids. The V segment lost 3 bases and the J segment 4 bases; nucleotides outside the gene matches: 2.

This clone has a single count. J is TRBJ2-3 and V is TRBV5-4; tentatively, D is TRBD1 (6 bases). The CDR3 consists of 15 residues. Germline CDR1 and CDR2: SGHNT and YYREEE (reference sequence). The ends were cut back, 4 bases at V and 4 bases at J, with 16 bases in the middle. The CDR3 nucleotides read TGTGCCAGCAGCCCGCCACAGGGATATTCAGATACGCAGTATTTT. Residues: CASSPPQGYSDTQYF.

The chain joins TRBV7-9 to TRBJ2-5; D unclear. CDR1 and CDR2 from the germline V gene are SEHNR and FQNEAQ (reference sequence). The CDR3 consists of 14 residues. Trimming took 7 bases from V and 5 from J, leaving 17 bases between them. CDR3 sequence (DNA): TGTGCCAGCATCCCATCAGGTAGTGGGGAGACCCAGTACTTC. Translation: CASIPSGSGETQYF.

The rearrangement uses TRBV1 and TRBJ2-1; the listed D gene, TRBD2, was not tested against the DNA. TRBV1 is listed as a pseudogene. The CDR3 loop spans 19 amino acids. CDR3 sequence reads: CTSSQDAGLAGDPYNEQFF. The CDR3 DNA reads TGCACCAGCAGCCAAGATGCCGGACTAGCGGGAGATCCTTACAATGAGCAGTTCTTC.